A selection of T cell receptor beta chains follows, all from one sample in a study of CD8 T cells in ankylosing spondylitis. A single record per CDR3 protein comes from TCRdb applying MiXCR to the 5' RACE reads. The table records some 130,000 distinct CDR3 sequences, under 20% of them present only once. The sequenced material came from blood, either unsorted or a sorted T cell fraction (not recorded which). These receptor sequences come from a male donor with ankylosing spondylitis. The CDR3 runs from the conserved cysteine through the conserved F or W. The D gene is left open where the match is weak. Clone size is given for some rows only: seen once, a few or many times, or a class if the clone is expanded.

j_call,v_call,d_call,clone_size,cdr3_aa,cdr3_nt
TRBJ2-1,TRBV10-2,.,few,CASSVVAENNEQFF,TGCGCCAGCAGTGTGGTAGCGGAGAACAATGAGCAGTTCTTC
TRBJ2-7,TRBV11-1,TRBD2,.,CASSSTNLLAGGRYEQYF,TGTGCCAGCAGCTCCACAAACCTACTAGCGGGAGGACGCTACGAGCAGTACTTC
TRBJ2-5,TRBV9,.,.,CASSVGSQAETQYF,TGTGCCAGCAGCGTCGGGTCACAGGCGGAGACCCAGTACTTC
TRBJ2-1,TRBV4-1,.,.,CASSLISGEQFF,TGCGCCAGCAGCCTCATAAGTGGTGAGCAGTTCTTC
TRBJ2-7,TRBV11-3,.,.,CASSNIRSYEQYF,TGTGCCAGCAGCAACATACGCTCCTACGAGCAGTACTTC
TRBJ2-7,TRBV12-3/TRBV12-4,TRBD1,few,CASSTGTGVYEQYF,TGTGCCAGCAGTACCGGGACAGGAGTCTACGAGCAGTACTTC
TRBJ2-1,TRBV28,TRBD1,.,CASSLPQGVLGNEQFF,TGTGCCAGCAGTTTACCACAGGGGGTGTTGGGCAATGAGCAGTTCTTC
TRBJ2-7,TRBV3-1,.,.,CASSQRGFVYEQYF,TGTGCCAGCAGCCAAAGGGGTTTTGTCTACGAGCAGTACTTC
TRBJ1-1,TRBV7-9,.,few,CASSLAGQEAFF,TGTGCCAGCAGCTTAGCAGGACAGGAAGCTTTCTTT
TRBJ2-1,TRBV6-1,TRBD2,.,CASSTLAEYNEQFF,TGTGCCAGCAGTACCCTAGCGGAATACAATGAGCAGTTCTTC
TRBJ2-7,TRBV4-3,TRBD2,.,CASSQDSGRAYEQYF,TGCGCCAGCAGCCAAGATAGCGGGAGGGCCTACGAGCAGTACTTC
TRBJ1-2,TRBV6-1,.,.,CASRFTGLRGYGYTF,TGTGCCAGCAGATTCACGGGACTCCGGGGCTATGGCTACACCTTC
TRBJ2-1,TRBV29-1,TRBD2,.,CSVGGLAGVVEQFF,TGCAGCGTTGGAGGACTAGCGGGAGTGGTTGAGCAGTTCTTC
TRBJ1-1,TRBV5-6,.,.,CASTNLLGMMNTEAFF,TGTGCCAGCACCAACCTTCTCGGAATGATGAACACTGAAGCTTTCTTT
TRBJ2-4,TRBV4-1,.,.,CASSHYVAKNIQYF,TGCGCCAGCAGCCACTATGTAGCCAAAAACATTCAGTACTTC
TRBJ2-7,TRBV5-1,.,.,CASSLGANYEQYF,TGCGCCAGCAGCTTGGGTGCGAATTACGAGCAGTACTTC
TRBJ2-1,TRBV28,TRBD1,.,CASIPTGGGYNEQFF,TGTGCCAGCATACCGACAGGGGGAGGGTACAATGAGCAGTTCTTC